The 2 T cell receptor beta chains in this list originate from one sample, sequenced in a study of T-cell reconstitution after alpha-beta-depleted transplantation in children. Construction of the TCRbeta library involved unique molecular identifiers. One entry per CDR3 protein results from TCRdb running MiXCR on the PCR reads. The table shows approximately 200,000 distinct CDR3 sequences, with roughly 14% occurring only once. The specimen comprised PBMCs from the stem cell graft donor, sampled from the stem cell graft. The receptors come from a human donor who donated a stem cell graft to a child with acute lymphoblastic leukemia.

V is TRBV27 and J is TRBJ2-7; D gene ambiguous. The CDR3 is 13 residues long. Trimming took off 3 bases at V and 2 bases at J, with 8 bases between the two ends. Germline CDR1 MNHEY, CDR2 SMNVEV (reference sequence). For the CDR3, the DNA is TGTGCCAGCAGTTTCATTGGAACCTACGAGCAGTACTTC. Amino acid sequence: CASSFIGTYEQYF.

There are many counts of this clonotype. The chain combines TRBV20-1 with TRBJ2-1; 13 positions agree with TRBD2. The CDR3 spans 16 residues. J lost 0 bases, V lost 5 bases, and 4 bases had no gene match. From germline, CDR1 is DFQATT and CDR2 SNEGSKA (reference sequence). DNA for the CDR3: TGCAGTGCTTTCCGGACTAGCGGGAGCTCCTACAATGAGCAGTTCTTC. This gives the protein CSAFRTSGSSYNEQFF.